This T cell receptor (beta chain) was found in a study of cytomegalovirus exposure and HLA in healthy donors. Study in general: Earlier, 95 million to 140 million unique TCR beta sequences were recovered from around 200 million T cells by an analysis.

Points from the study as a whole: Association of approximately 18,000 TCR beta sequences with HLA alleles was found at 0.05 false discovery rate in a later analysis.

Trimming removed 4 bases from V and 6 bases from J, with 12 bases in between. The CDR3 has 13 residues. The germline gives CDR1 LGHNA, CDR2 YSLEER. Concerning this clone itself: No antigen is known for it.

With 60 Vbeta and 13 Jbeta primers, the PCR was carried out. Libraries were prepared by immunoSEQ multiplex PCR; TCRdb keeps only in-frame clonotypes and omits some of them. The sample contains approximately 89,000 clones, over 65% of which appear only once. What was sequenced was PBMCs. The chain couples TRBV4-3 to TRBJ1-2; D unresolved. This receptor was obtained from a human donor in good health. This CDR3 is CASSPQPGDGYTF. As DNA, the CDR3 is TGCGCCAGCAGCCCACAGCCAGGCGATGGCTACACCTTC.